This T cell receptor beta chain derives from a study of T cell responses to AZD1222 COVID-19 vaccine. As to this clone: Its antigen is unidentified.

Overall study results and limits: In the spike-specific TCR repertoire, nearly half reportedly target unmutated variant regions. CD4 TCRs covered the whole spike, strongest at regions 160-218 and 743-854.

TCRdb's copy holds only in-frame clones and misses some; the assay was immunoSEQ multiplex PCR. The table has around 70,000 clones, more than 70% seen once. This receptor was taken from an adult in good health. Specimen: peripheral blood, collected on day 0 of AZD1222 vaccination.

The chain's CDR3 is CATSDPAQGTEAFF. CDR3 nucleotides: TGTGCCACCAGTGACCCTGCCCAGGGAACTGAAGCTTTCTTT. The genes are TRBV24-1 and TRBJ1-1; weak D call: TRBD1 (5 bases). The germline V gene encodes CDR1 KGHDR and CDR2 SFDVKD. The CDR3 consists of 14 residues. V lost 4 bases to trimming and J lost 5 bases, with 13 bases between them.